This T cell receptor beta chain derives from a study of shared clonotypes between healthy human individuals. Background on the study: The cohort had two women and a few men, ages 18 to 49. Study findings and constraints: Shared clonotypes across all four donors exceeded non-shared ones in generation probability. Larger estimated richness was generally recorded for naive subsets relative to memory subsets.

The length of the CDR3 is 15 residues. The assay ran at deep level. Profiled with immunoSEQ multiplex PCR; TCRdb holds only in-frame clones, not every one. The sample holds roughly 700,000 clones; over 65% are singletons and the top ten take 1.7%. In the case of this clone: What it recognizes is unknown.

The source is a woman in her 30s in good health. The sample was memory CD4+ T cells sorted from blood. The subset here: CD45RA-negative fraction. This chain uses TRBV21-1 with TRBJ1-4; the DNA was not used to check the table's D call, TRBD1. TRBV21-1 is an annotated pseudogene. CDR3 region: CASSKPGQRQEKLFF. The CDR3 region has the DNA TGTGCCAGCAGCAAGCCGGGACAGCGGCAAGAAAAACTGTTTTTT.